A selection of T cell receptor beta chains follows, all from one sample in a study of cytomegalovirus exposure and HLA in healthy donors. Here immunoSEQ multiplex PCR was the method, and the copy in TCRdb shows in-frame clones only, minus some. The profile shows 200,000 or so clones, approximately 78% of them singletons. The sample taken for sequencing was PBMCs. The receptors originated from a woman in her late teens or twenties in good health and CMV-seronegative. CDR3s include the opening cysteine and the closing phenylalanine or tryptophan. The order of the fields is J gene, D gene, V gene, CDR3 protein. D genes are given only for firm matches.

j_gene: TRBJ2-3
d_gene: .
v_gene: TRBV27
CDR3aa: CASSFSQGTDTQYF

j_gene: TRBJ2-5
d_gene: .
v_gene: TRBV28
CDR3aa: CASSYGRGLETQYF

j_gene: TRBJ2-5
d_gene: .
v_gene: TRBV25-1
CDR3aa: CASSFDSQETQYF

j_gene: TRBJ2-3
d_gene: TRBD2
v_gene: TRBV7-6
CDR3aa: CASSLEGTSVVDTQYF

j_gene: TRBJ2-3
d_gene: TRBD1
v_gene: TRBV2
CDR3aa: CASSEYRGASDTQYF

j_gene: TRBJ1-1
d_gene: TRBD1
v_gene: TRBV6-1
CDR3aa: CASTSPGTATEAFF

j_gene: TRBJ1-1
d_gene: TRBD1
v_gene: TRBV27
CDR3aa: CASSGQGWGDLNTEAFF

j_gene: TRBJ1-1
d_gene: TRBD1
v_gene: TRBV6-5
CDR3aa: CASRRDREFNTEAFF

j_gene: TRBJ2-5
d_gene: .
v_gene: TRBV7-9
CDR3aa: CASSSSPQGHF

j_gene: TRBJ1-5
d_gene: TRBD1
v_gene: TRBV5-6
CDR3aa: CASSFQGVRQPQHF

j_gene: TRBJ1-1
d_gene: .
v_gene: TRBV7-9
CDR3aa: CSSSLGSEGEAFF

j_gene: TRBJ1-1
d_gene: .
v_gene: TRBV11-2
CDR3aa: CASSLQVWGTEAFF

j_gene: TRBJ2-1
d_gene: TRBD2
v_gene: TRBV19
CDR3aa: CASSLAANEQFF

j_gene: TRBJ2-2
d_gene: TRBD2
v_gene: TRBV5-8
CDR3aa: CASSLETSGRGELFF

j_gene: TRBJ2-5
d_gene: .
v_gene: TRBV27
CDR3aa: CASSFAVAQETQYF

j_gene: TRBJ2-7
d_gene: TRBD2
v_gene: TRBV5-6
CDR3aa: CASSREVAYEQYF

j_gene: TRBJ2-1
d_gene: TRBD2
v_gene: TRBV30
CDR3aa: CAWSVPSGRIYDEQFF

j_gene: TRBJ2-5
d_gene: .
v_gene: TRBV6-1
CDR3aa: CASIEETQYF

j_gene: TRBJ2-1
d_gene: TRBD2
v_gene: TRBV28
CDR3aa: CASSRGEWSYNEQFF

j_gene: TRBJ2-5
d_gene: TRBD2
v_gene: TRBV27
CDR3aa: CASSLGTSGRGGTQYF

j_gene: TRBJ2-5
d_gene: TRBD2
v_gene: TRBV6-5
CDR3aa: CASSYSKLAGQETQYF

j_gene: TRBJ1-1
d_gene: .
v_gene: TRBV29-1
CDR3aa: CSVEDVRGAFF

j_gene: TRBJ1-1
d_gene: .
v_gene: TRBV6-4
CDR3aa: CASSDGHPRTEAFF

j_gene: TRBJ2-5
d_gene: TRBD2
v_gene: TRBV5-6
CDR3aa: CASSLARAGGLETQYF

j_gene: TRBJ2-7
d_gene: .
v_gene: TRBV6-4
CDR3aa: CASSDPGVYFEQYF

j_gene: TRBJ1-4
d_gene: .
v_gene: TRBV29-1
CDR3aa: CSTTAGRGEKLFF